Listed here is a single T cell receptor (beta chain). Those enrolled, adults aged 18 to 89 years, came from 24 US areas. Two negative PCRs, clearance, or symptom resolution characterized the recovered Cohort 3 donors. The sample is drawn from a study of blood T cell repertoires in COVID-19. About the research overall: Samples taken during acute and convalescent COVID-19 were collected in the United States, Italy and Spain. The analysed material was cDNA or gDNA that came from T cells, B-cell-depleted T cells, or PBMCs.

Profiled with immunoSEQ multiplex PCR; TCRdb holds only in-frame clones, not every one. This table has approximately 200,000 clones, approximately 84% appearing once. The sample consisted of PBMCs or T cells enriched from blood (not recorded which). The source of this sequence is a woman under 40 who had recovered from COVID-19.

CDR3 sequence reads: CASTPLGGNEQFF. CDR3 nucleotides: TGTGCCAGCACCCCCTTGGGGGGCAATGAGCAGTTCTTC. The genes are TRBV28 and TRBJ2-1, with a weak D call TRBD2 (6 bases). V gave up 7 bases and J gave up 6 bases, with 13 bases separating them. Germline lookup yields CDR1 MDHEN and CDR2 SYDVKM. The CDR3 has 13 residues.